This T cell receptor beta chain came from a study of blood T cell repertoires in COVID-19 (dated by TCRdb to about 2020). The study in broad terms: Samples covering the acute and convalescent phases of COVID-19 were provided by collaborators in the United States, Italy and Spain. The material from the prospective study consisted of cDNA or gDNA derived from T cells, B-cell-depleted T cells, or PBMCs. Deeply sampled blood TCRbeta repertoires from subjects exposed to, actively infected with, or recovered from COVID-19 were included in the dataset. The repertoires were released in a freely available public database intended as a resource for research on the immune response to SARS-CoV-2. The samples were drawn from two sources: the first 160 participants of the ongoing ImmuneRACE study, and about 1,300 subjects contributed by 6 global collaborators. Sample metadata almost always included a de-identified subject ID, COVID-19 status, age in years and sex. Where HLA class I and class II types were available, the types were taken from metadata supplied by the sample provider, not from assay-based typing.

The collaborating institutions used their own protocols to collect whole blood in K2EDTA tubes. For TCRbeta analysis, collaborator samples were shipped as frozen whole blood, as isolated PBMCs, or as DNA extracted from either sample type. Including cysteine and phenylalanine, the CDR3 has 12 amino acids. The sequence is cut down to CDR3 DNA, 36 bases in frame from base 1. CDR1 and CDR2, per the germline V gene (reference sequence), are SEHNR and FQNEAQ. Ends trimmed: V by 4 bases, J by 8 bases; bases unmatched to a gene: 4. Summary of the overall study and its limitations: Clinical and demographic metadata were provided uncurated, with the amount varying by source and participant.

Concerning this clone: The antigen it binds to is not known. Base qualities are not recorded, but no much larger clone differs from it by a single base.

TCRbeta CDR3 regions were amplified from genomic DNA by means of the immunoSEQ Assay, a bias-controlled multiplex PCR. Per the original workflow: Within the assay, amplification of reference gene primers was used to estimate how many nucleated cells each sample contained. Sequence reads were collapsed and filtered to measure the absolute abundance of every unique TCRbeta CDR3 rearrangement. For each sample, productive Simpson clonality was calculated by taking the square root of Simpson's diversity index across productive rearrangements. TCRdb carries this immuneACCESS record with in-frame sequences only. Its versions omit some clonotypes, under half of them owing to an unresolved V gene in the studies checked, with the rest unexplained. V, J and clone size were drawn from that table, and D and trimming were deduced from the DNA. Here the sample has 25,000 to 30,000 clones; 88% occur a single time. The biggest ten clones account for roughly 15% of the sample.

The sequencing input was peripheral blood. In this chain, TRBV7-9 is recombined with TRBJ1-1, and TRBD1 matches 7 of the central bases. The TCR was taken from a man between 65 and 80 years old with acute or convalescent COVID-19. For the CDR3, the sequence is CASSSGQAEAFF. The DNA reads TGTGCCAGCAGCTCCGGACAGGCCGAAGCTTTCTTT.